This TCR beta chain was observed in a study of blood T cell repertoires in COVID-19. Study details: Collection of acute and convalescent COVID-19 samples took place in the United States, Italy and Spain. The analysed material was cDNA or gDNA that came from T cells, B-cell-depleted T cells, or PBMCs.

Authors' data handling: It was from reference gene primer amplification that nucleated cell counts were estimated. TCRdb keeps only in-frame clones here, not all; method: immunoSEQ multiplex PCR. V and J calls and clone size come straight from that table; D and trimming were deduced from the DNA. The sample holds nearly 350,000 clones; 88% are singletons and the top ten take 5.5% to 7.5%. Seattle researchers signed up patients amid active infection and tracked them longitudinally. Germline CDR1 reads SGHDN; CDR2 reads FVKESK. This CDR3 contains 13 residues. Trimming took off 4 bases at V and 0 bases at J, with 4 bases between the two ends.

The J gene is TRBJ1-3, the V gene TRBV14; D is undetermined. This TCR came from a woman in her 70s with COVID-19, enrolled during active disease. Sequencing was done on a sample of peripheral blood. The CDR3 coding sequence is TGTGCCAGCAGCCTATTCTCTGGAAACACCATATATTTT. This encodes CASSLFSGNTIYF.